This T cell receptor beta chain came from a study of OX40 agonist ivuxolimab in advanced cancers. Study background: The dose-escalation cohort had hepatocellular carcinoma, melanoma, renal cell or head and neck cancer. Study-level results: Expanded peripheral T-cell antigen specificity went undetermined.

A note on this clone: Its cognate antigen is unknown.

Patients who had autoimmune disease history or got systemic immunosuppression were left out. The study sampled blood at baseline, cycle 4 day 1, and cycle 7 day 1. V was cut by 4 bases and J by 0 bases, with 13 bases left in between. The germline gives CDR1 SGHAT, CDR2 FQNNGV. The CDR3 runs to 16 residues. Assay used: immunoSEQ multiplex PCR; TCRdb lists only in-frame clones, some missing. The repertoire holds fewer than 80,000 clones, 65% to 90% seen once, with more than 0.65% in the top ten. The chain couples TRBV11-2 to TRBJ2-4, with a weak D call TRBD2 (5 bases). The sequencing here drew on CD4+ or CD8+ T cells sorted from blood, taken in a trial of the OX40 agonist ivuxolimab. The sequence came from an adult with an advanced solid tumor such as melanoma, head and neck, liver or kidney cancer. The CDR3 DNA follows: TGTGCCAGCAGCTCCCTTCGGGAAAGAGCCAAAAACATTCAGTACTTC. Protein product: CASSSLRERAKNIQYF. Variable domain in full (rest from reference TRBV11-2 and TRBJ2-4): EAGVAQSPRYKIIEKRQSVAFWCNPISGHATLYWYQQILGQGPKLLIQFQNNGVVDDSQLPKDRFSAERLKGVDSTLKIQPAKLEDSAVYLCASSSLRERAKNIQYFGAGTRLSVL.